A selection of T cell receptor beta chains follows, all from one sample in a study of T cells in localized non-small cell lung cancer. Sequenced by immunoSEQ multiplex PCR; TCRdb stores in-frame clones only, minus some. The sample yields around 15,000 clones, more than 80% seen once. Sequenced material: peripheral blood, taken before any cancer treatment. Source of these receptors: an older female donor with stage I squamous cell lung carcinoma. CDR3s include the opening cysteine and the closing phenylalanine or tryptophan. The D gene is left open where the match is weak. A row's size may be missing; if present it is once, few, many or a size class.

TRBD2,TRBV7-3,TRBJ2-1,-,CASSFSSGGAANEQFF,TGTGCCAGCAGCTTCTCTAGCGGGGGGGCCGCAAATGAGCAGTTCTTC
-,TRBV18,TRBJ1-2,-,CASSPAGPLYGYTF,TGTGCCAGCTCACCAGCAGGGCCCCTCTATGGCTACACCTTC
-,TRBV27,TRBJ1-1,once,CASRTRQISNTEAFF,TGTGCCAGCAGAACCCGACAGATTTCGAACACTGAAGCTTTCTTT
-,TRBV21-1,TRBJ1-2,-,CASSPARASGYTF,TGTGCCAGCAGCCCAGCACGGGCGTCTGGCTACACCTTC
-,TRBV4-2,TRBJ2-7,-,CASSQADGTSYEQYF,TGTGCCAGCAGCCAAGCGGACGGAACCTCCTACGAGCAGTACTTC
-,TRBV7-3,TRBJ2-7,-,CASSPTGAPSYEQYF,TGTGCCAGCAGCCCCACCGGGGCCCCCTCCTACGAGCAGTACTTC
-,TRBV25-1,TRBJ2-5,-,CALVGPTKKTQYF,TGTGCCCTCGTAGGCCCGACGAAAAAGACCCAGTACTTC
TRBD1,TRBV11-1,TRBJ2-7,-,CASSFGTGYEQYF,TGTGCCAGCAGTTTCGGGACAGGTTACGAGCAGTACTTC
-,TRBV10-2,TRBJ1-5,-,CASSKGNQPQHF,TGCGCCAGCAGTAAAGGAAATCAGCCCCAGCATTTT
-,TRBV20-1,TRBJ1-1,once,CSAGEFAEAFF,TGCAGTGCTGGGGAGTTCGCTGAAGCTTTCTTT
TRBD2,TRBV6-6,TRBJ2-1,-,CASRPITSGPNDEQFF,TGTGCCAGCAGACCAATAACTAGCGGACCTAACGATGAGCAGTTCTTC
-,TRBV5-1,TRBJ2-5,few,CASSSQRRASLKYLGWETQYF,TGCGCCAGCAGCTCTCAGCGTCGGGCTAGCCTTAAATACCTCGGTTGGGAGACCCAGTACTTC